What follows describes a single T cell receptor beta chain. Its specificity is not known. Other DNA sequences in this specimen translate into the identical CDR3. CDR1 MNHEY and CDR2 SVGAGI come from the germline V gene. This CDR3 spans 15 amino acids. The junction had 3 bases not matched to a gene; V was cut back by 2 bases and J by 6 bases. The source of the sample is a study of shared clonotypes between healthy human individuals. Study-level information: Those who served as donors were two women and a few men between the ages of 18 and 49. CD4 naive and memory got three plates each, CD8 naive two, CD8 memory one. Study outcomes and limitations: All-four-donor shared clonotypes had higher generation probabilities than non-shared clonotypes did.

The authors split each subset's genomic DNA evenly across several immunoSEQ plates. The data were produced by immunoSEQ multiplex PCR, yet TCRdb's version contains in-frame clones alone and is incomplete. The sample has about 2 million clones; about 95% are singletons. It was CD45RO-negative cells, positively selected for CCR7, that made up naive CD8 cells, with terminally differentiated effector memory CD45RA+ cells excluded. The sequence was collected from a man between 18 and 35 years old in good health. The V call is TRBV6-5, the J call TRBJ2-3; 12 bases match TRBD2. Sequenced sample: naive CD8+ T cells sorted from blood. CDR3 protein: CASSYRTSGTDTQYF. The CDR3 DNA reads as TGTGCCAGCAGTTACCGGACTAGCGGGACGGATACGCAGTATTTT.